This T cell receptor (beta chain) is from a study of cytomegalovirus exposure and HLA in healthy donors. Study-wide results and caveats: Later analysis identified a missense DCLRE1C variant that was linked to TCR beta V- and J-gene trimming. Solely CMV serostatus was available to characterize immune exposure.

Use of 60 Vbeta and 13 Jbeta primers characterized the PCR. The method was immunoSEQ multiplex PCR; TCRdb's version includes in-frame clones alone and lacks a portion of them. In the table there are more than 150,000 clones, 82% of which are singletons. V shed 0 bases and J shed 6 bases, with 7 bases lying between them. CDR1 is SGDLS and CDR2 is YYNGEE in the germline V gene. The CDR3 spans 14 residues. As to this clone: Its specificity is not known.

Sample: PBMCs. This TCR derives from a man aged 35 to 55 in good health and CMV-seronegative. The rearrangement links TRBV9 to TRBJ1-6, with D unresolved. The CDR3 is CASSVGATNSPLHF. Here the CDR3 DNA reads TGTGCCAGCAGCGTAGGAGCTACTAATTCACCCCTCCACTTT.